Below are 18 T cell receptor beta chains sequenced from a single sample in a study of T cell changes during pregnancy in multiple sclerosis. Using immunoSEQ multiplex PCR, the repertoire was profiled, and TCRdb retains in-frame clones only, with some absent. The sample shows tens of thousands of clones, about 92% of them seen only once. Sequences were derived from CD8+ T cells from peripheral blood mononuclear cells, sampled in the third trimester of pregnancy. The receptors come from a female donor in good health, enrolled as a control in a pregnancy study.

The genes are TRBV29-1 and TRBJ2-7; 8 bases are shared with TRBD2. Trimming removed 3 bases from V and 5 bases from J; junction bases left unmatched: 3. Germline V lookup: CDR1 SQVTM, CDR2 ANQGSEA. CDR3 length: 12 amino acids. CDR3 residues: CSVDGGDHEQYF. The CDR3 DNA follows: TGCAGCGTTGACGGGGGGGACCACGAGCAGTACTTC.

This clone is a singleton in its sample. The rearrangement links TRBV5-6 to TRBJ2-1; 12 nucleotides line up with TRBD2. The length of the CDR3 is 15 residues. Germline loops: CDR1 SGHDT, CDR2 YYEEEE. Trimming cost V 4 bases and J 2 bases; bases outside gene matches: 1. The chain's CDR3 is CASSPSGGAYNEQFF. For the CDR3, the DNA is TGTGCCAGCAGCCCTAGCGGGGGGGCCTACAATGAGCAGTTCTTC.

The chain links TRBV4-3 to TRBJ1-1; possibly TRBD1 for D (5 bases). The CDR3 is 15 amino acids. Deletions cut 4 bases from V and 1 base from J, with 13 bases between. Germline V lookup: CDR1 LGHNA, CDR2 YSLEER. CDR3 DNA sequence: TGCGCCAGCAGCCCCACCTTTGGGGCGAACACTGAAGCTTTCTTT. Its translation: CASSPTFGANTEAFF.

The chain has TRBV30 and TRBJ2-7, with 7 positions matching TRBD1. Germline CDR1 GTSNPN, CDR2 SVGIG (reference sequence). The CDR3 extends over 12 amino acids. V gave up 5 bases and J gave up 0 bases; unmatched junction bases: 1. CDR3 in DNA: TGTGCCTGGGCAGGGGGCTCCTACGAGCAGTACTTC. Translating gives CAWAGGSYEQYF.

The chain employs TRBV9 and TRBJ2-7, with D hard to call. V lost 4 bases and J lost 4, with 12 bases in between. CDR1 is SGDLS and CDR2 is YYNGEE in the germline V gene. The CDR3 extends over 13 amino acids. CDR3 sequence (DNA): TGTGCCAGCAGCTCACCGATGAGTTACGAGCAGTACTTC. Translated: CASSSPMSYEQYF.

The chain couples TRBV5-1 to TRBJ1-1, with a weak D call TRBD1 (6 bases). The CDR3 is 15 residues long. The ends were cut back, 1 base at V and 6 bases at J, with 16 bases in the middle. The V gene's germline CDR1 is SGHRS and CDR2 YFSETQ. The CDR3 DNA sequence: TGCGCCAGCAGCTTGAGTTCGGGGGGCGCCCCTGAAGCTTTCTTT. Its translation: CASSLSSGGAPEAFF.

The chain joins TRBV7-8 to TRBJ1-1; 8 bases map to TRBD1. The CDR3 is 15 amino acids. Germline trimming cut 3 bases from V and 1 base from J; bases unmatched to any gene: 4. Germline V gene sequence: CDR1 SGHVS, CDR2 FQNEAQ. CDR3 in amino acids: CASSLGGQANTEAFF. The CDR3 region has the DNA TGTGCCAGCAGCTTGGGGGGACAGGCGAACACTGAAGCTTTCTTT.

This chain links TRBV5-6 with TRBJ2-1; 7 nucleotides match TRBD2. From germline, CDR1 is SGHDT and CDR2 YYEEEE. The junction had 4 bases not matched to a gene; V was cut back by 1 base and J by 6 bases. This CDR3 comprises 14 residues. The CDR3 DNA reads TGTGCCAGCAGCTTGCTAGCGGCGGGCAATGAGCAGTTCTTC. This translates into CASSLLAAGNEQFF.

The chain employs TRBV27 and TRBJ2-7, with D possibly TRBD2 on 6 matching bases. The CDR3 is made up of 15 amino acids. Trimming took off 1 base at V and 2 bases at J, with 12 bases between the two ends. Per germline, CDR1 MNHEY and CDR2 SMNVEV (reference sequence). CDR3 DNA sequence: TGTGCCAGCAGTTTATTCCGCGGGGATACCTACGAGCAGTACTTC. Translation gives CASSLFRGDTYEQYF.

This clone has just a few counts. V usage is TRBV20-1 and J usage is TRBJ1-1; D uncertain. CDR1 DFQATT and CDR2 SNEGSKA come from the germline V gene (reference sequence). The CDR3 length is 11 residues. V was shortened by 5 bases and J by 4 bases, with 8 bases between the two germline ends. The DNA for the CDR3 is TGCAGTGCTCTTGACTCCACTGAAGCTTTCTTT. It is translated as CSALDSTEAFF.

This chain joins TRBV5-6 and TRBJ1-4, with D possibly matching TRBD1 (6 bases). Trimming took 3 bases from V and 0 from J, leaving 12 bases between them. Germline V gives CDR1 SGHDT, CDR2 YYEEEE. This CDR3 spans 16 amino acids. CDR3 protein: CASSSTGLPTNEKLFF. The CDR3 region has the DNA TGTGCCAGCAGCTCGACAGGCTTACCAACTAATGAAAAACTGTTTTTT.

This clone was picked up a small number of times. This sequence joins TRBV29-1 and TRBJ1-1; tentative D call: TRBD1 (6 bases). V lost 5 bases to trimming and J lost 3 bases, with 16 bases between them. Germline V lookup: CDR1 SQVTM, CDR2 ANQGSEA. This CDR3 spans 14 amino acids. The DNA for the CDR3 is TGCAGCGTTAGTGGACAGTCCTTGTACACTGAAGCTTTCTTT. It specifies CSVSGQSLYTEAFF.

The chain links TRBV21-1 to TRBJ1-4; TRBD1 is the table's D call, not checked against the DNA. TRBV21-1 is a listed pseudogene. The CDR3 has 17 residues. The CDR3 nucleotides read TGTGCCAGCAGCCAACCGGGACAGGGGGCGGGTAGTGAAAAACTGTTTTTT. Translating gives CASSQPGQGAGSEKLFF.

CDR3 residues: CASSRELRDRSEQYF. The CDR3 nucleotides are TGTGCCAGCAGCCGGGAGTTACGGGACCGCTCCGAGCAGTACTTC. The chain links TRBV5-6 to TRBJ2-7; TRBD2 might be the D (6 bases). The CDR3 covers 15 residues. CDR1 SGHDT and CDR2 YYEEEE come from the germline V gene. V gave up 4 bases and J gave up 6 bases, with 20 bases separating them.

The rearrangement links TRBV7-9 to TRBJ2-1; maybe TRBD2 (5 bases). V lost 5 bases and J 7 bases, leaving 21 bases between the germline ends. The CDR3 has 16 residues. Germline V gene data show CDR1 as SEHNR and CDR2 as FQNEAQ (reference sequence). The CDR3 here is CASSPPSLGARNEQFF. The DNA for the CDR3 is TGTGCCAGCAGCCCCCCGTCCCTGGGAGCTAGAAATGAGCAGTTCTTC.

The V gene is TRBV27, the J gene TRBJ1-3; maybe TRBD1 (5 bases). From germline, CDR1 is MNHEY and CDR2 SMNVEV (reference sequence). V lost 3 bases and J lost 0, with 15 bases in between. There are 17 residues in the CDR3. DNA for the CDR3: TGTGCCAGCAGTTTTGGTTCAGGGCCTTACTCTGGAAACACCATATATTTT. It specifies CASSFGSGPYSGNTIYF.

The chain recombines TRBV13 with TRBJ2-2; D perhaps matches TRBD1 (5 bases). V was clipped by 2 bases and J by 6 bases, with 10 bases between them. CDR1 is PRHDT, CDR2 FYEKMQ, per germline (reference sequence). This CDR3 spans 14 amino acids. The CDR3 sequence is CASSLKGLSGELFF. In nucleotides, the CDR3 is TGTGCCAGCAGCTTAAAGGGGTTGTCCGGGGAGCTGTTTTTT.

CDR3 protein: CASSLDSGGAPLSLEQFF. The DNA of the CDR3 is TGTGCCAGCAGCTTAGATTCCGGGGGGGCTCCCCTTTCGCTTGAGCAGTTCTTC. The V gene is TRBV7-9, the J gene TRBJ2-1; TRBD2 matches at 8 bases. The CDR3 contains 18 residues. V shed 1 base and J 9 bases; nucleotides not matched to a gene: 17. CDR1 is SEHNR and CDR2 is FQNEAQ in the germline V gene (reference sequence).